This T cell receptor beta chain derives from a study of blood T cells in healthy people across ages. Study in general: Capturing about one barcoded beta molecule per two T cells was achieved by template switching. Study findings and constraints: Observed TCR beta diversity per million T cells went down as age went up. This fall followed a roughly linear course with age.

This clonotype was found many times. What it recognizes is unknown. It was with a sample-barcoded 5' primer and a J-beta primer mix that a second PCR of roughly 6 to 12 cycles was run. Using its own MiXCR run on the 5' RACE reads, TCRdb lists one record per CDR3 protein. The profile shows around 800,000 distinct CDR3 sequences, more than 25% of them singletons. The V gene's germline CDR1 is DFQATT and CDR2 SNEGSKA (reference sequence). The CDR3 sequence is 12 residues long. J gave up 4 bases and V 6 bases, and 2 bases lay outside the gene matches. The same specimen was also included in a second study, on T cells of mothers and their children. From that paper: cDNA was made from all extracted RNA, approximately 1.5 ug per 15 ul. Among related mother-child pairs, overlap was slightly higher than in unrelated pairs, though not significantly.

This clonotype was sampled from a boy aged 5-17 years in good health. This chain connects TRBV20-1 to TRBJ1-2, with 10 bases that match TRBD1. Source material: blood. CDR3 DNA: TGCAGTGCGAGGACAGGGGGCTATGGCTACACCTTC. Its protein is CSARTGGYGYTF.